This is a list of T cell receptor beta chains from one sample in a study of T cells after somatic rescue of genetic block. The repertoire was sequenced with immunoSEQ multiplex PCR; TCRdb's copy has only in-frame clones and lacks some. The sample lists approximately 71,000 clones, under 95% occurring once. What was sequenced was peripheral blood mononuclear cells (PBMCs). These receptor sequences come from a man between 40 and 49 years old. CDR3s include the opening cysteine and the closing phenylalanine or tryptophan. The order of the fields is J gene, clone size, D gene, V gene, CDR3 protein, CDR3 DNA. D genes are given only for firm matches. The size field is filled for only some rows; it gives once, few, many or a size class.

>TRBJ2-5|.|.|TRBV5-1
CASSLANAGYGETQYF
TGCGCCAGCAGCTTGGCCAATGCAGGGTATGGGGAGACCCAGTACTTC
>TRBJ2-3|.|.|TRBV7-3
CASSLNLGTDTQYF
TGTGCCAGCAGCTTAAACCTAGGCACAGATACGCAGTATTTT
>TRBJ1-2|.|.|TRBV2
CATPVVYYGYTF
TGTGCCACCCCCGTGGTTTACTATGGCTACACCTTC
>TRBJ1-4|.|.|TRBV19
CASRAYREKLFF
TGTGCCAGTAGGGCCTATCGGGAAAAACTGTTTTTT
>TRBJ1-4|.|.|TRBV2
CASSGDNVGEKLFF
TGTGCCAGCAGTGGGGACAATGTTGGAGAAAAACTGTTTTTT
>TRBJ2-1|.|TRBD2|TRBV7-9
CASSLAGGLNEQFF
TGTGCCAGCAGCTTGGCGGGGGGCTTAAATGAGCAGTTCTTC
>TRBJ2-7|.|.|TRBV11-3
CASSLWARLRSYEQYF
TGTGCCAGCAGCTTGTGGGCCCGACTACGTTCCTACGAGCAGTACTTC
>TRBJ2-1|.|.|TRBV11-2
CASRNLGRTYGRNEQFF
TGTGCCAGCAGAAACCTCGGACGGACCTACGGGCGCAATGAGCAGTTCTTC
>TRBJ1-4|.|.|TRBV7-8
CASSLWSGQLFF
TGTGCCAGCAGCTTATGGAGCGGACAGCTGTTTTTT
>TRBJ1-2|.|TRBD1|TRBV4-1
CASTKTGADYYGYTF
TGCGCCAGCACCAAGACAGGGGCAGACTACTATGGCTACACCTTC
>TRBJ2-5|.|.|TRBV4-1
CASSQGETTIQETQYF
TGCGCCAGCAGCCAAGGGGAGACGACGATTCAAGAGACCCAGTACTTC
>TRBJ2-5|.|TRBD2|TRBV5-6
CASSGGTSGSGETQYF
TGTGCCAGCAGCGGGGGGACTAGCGGGAGTGGAGAGACCCAGTACTTC
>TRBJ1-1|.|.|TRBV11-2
CASSPLLNTEAFF
TGTGCCAGCAGCCCCTTATTAAACACTGAAGCTTTCTTT
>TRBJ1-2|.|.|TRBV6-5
CASSDRNYGYTF
TGTGCCAGCAGTGACAGAAACTATGGCTACACCTTC
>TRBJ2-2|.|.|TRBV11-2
CASSWAAYTGELFF
TGTGCCAGCAGCTGGGCTGCTTACACCGGGGAGCTGTTTTTT
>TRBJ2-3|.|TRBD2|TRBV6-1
CASCRTSGGRDTQYF
TGTGCCAGCTGCCGGACTAGCGGGGGCCGGGATACGCAGTATTTT
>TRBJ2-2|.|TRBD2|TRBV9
CASSSPKGSGRPNTGELFF
TGTGCCAGCAGCTCTCCTAAGGGTAGCGGGAGGCCCAACACCGGGGAGCTGTTTTTT
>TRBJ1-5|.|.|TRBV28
CASSLWTGSNQPQHF
TGTGCCAGCAGTTTATGGACGGGGAGCAATCAGCCCCAGCATTTT
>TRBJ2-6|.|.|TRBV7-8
CASSPGAKSGANVLTF
TGTGCCAGCAGCCCAGGGGCTAAATCTGGGGCCAACGTCCTGACTTTC
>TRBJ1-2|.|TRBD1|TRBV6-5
CASSIGTGGGYTF
TGTGCCAGCAGTATCGGGACAGGGGGCGGCTACACCTTC
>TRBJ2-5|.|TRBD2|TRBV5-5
CASSRTSGGAGETQYF
TGTGCCAGCAGCCGGACTAGCGGGGGGGCCGGAGAGACCCAGTACTTC
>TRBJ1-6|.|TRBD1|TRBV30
CAWRRDRYNSPLHF
TGTGCCTGGAGAAGGGACAGATATAATTCACCCCTCCACTTT
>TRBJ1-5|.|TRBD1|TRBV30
CAWSLGQGGQPQHF
TGTGCCTGGAGTCTGGGACAGGGGGGACAGCCCCAGCATTTT
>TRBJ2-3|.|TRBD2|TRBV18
CASSVQAFSGVYTDTQYF
TGTGCCAGCTCGGTGCAGGCCTTTAGCGGGGTTTACACAGATACGCAGTATTTT
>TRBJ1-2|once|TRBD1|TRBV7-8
CASSSTGAGFYGYTF
TGTGCCAGCAGCTCGACAGGGGCCGGCTTCTATGGCTACACCTTC
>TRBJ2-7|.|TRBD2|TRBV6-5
CASKKTSVSSYEQYF
TGTGCCAGCAAAAAAACTAGCGTTAGCTCCTACGAGCAGTACTTC
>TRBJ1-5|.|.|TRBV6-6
CASRDKVKQPQHF
TGTGCCAGCAGGGACAAGGTCAAGCAGCCCCAGCATTTT
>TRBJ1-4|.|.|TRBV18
CASSGDSNEKLFF
TGTGCCAGCTCGGGTGACAGTAATGAAAAACTGTTTTTT
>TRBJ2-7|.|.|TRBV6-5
CASRSQGGEQYF
TGTGCCAGCAGATCACAGGGTGGGGAGCAGTACTTC
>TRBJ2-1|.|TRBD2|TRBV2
CASSEVAGSYNEQFF
TGTGCCAGCAGTGAGGTAGCGGGCTCCTACAATGAGCAGTTCTTC
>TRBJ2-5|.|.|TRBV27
CASSKRDGQETQYF
TGTGCCAGCAGTAAACGGGACGGACAAGAGACCCAGTACTTC
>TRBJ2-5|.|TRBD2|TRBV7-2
CASSLGSGLAGGQYF
TGTGCCAGCAGCTTAGGCTCGGGACTAGCGGGGGGCCAGTACTTC
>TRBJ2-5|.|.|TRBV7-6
CASSRGTPPETQYF
TGTGCCAGCAGCCGTGGGACTCCGCCAGAGACCCAGTACTTC
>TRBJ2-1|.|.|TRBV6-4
CASSAGGGSYNEQFF
TGTGCCAGCAGTGCAGGGGGGGGGTCCTACAATGAGCAGTTCTTC
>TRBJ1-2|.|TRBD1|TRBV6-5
CASSGRDRGDYGYTF
TGTGCCAGCAGTGGCCGGGACAGAGGGGACTATGGCTACACCTTC
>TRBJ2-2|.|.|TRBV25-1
CASSPADTGELFF
TGTGCCAGCAGTCCGGCCGACACCGGGGAGCTGTTTTTT